The rows below give T cell receptor beta chains drawn from one sample of a study of blood T cell repertoires in COVID-19. TCRdb's copy holds only in-frame clones and misses some; the assay was immunoSEQ multiplex PCR. The sample contains 400,000 to 450,000 clones, approximately 88% of which appear only once. Input material: peripheral blood. These receptors all come from a woman aged 45-65 years with COVID-19, enrolled during active disease. The CDR3 runs from the conserved cysteine through the conserved F or W. D genes are given only for firm matches. Some rows mark clone size as missing; the rest say once, few, many or name a class of expanded clone.

j_call clone_size v_call d_call cdr3_nt cdr3_aa
TRBJ2-5 - TRBV2 - TGTGCCAGCAGTCGGGGAGTCGCAATGCAAGAGACCCAGTACTTC CASSRGVAMQETQYF
TRBJ2-3 - TRBV27 TRBD1 TGTGCCAGCAGTTTACAGGGGGCGCGGGCAGATACGCAGTATTTT CASSLQGARADTQYF
TRBJ2-1 - TRBV5-1 TRBD2 TGCGCCAGCAGCTTGGCCGGAGCGGGGGAGCAGTTCTTC CASSLAGAGEQFF
TRBJ1-2 - TRBV30 - TGTGCCTGGAGGCTAGGACACGATGGCTACACCTTC CAWRLGHDGYTF
TRBJ1-2 once TRBV3-1/TRBV3-2 - TGTGCCAGCAGCCAAGTCTTCACATTCGGCTACACCTTC CASSQVFTFGYTF
TRBJ2-2 once TRBV19 - TGTGCCAGTAGTACGCAGGGGAGAACCGGGGAGCTGTTTTTT CASSTQGRTGELFF
TRBJ1-1 - TRBV5-1 TRBD1 TGCGCCAGCAGCTTGGCCAGGGACAGGGTTTCTTTCTTT CASSLARDRVSFF
TRBJ2-1 - TRBV5-1 - TGCGCCAGCAGCCCCTTTGGGTCCGGGACTTTCGGCAATGAGCAGTTCTTC CASSPFGSGTFGNEQFF
TRBJ2-2 - TRBV4-2 TRBD1 TGTGCCAGCAGCCTCTGGACAGGGAACACCGGGGAGCTGTTTTTT CASSLWTGNTGELFF
TRBJ2-1 - TRBV9 TRBD2 TGTGCCAGCAGCGCCCGGGGGGGCTTTACGAACAATGAGCAGTTCTTC CASSARGGFTNNEQFF
TRBJ2-1 - TRBV5-6 TRBD1 TGTGCCAGCAGCTTTTCCACCGGACAGGGGATAGGCGATGAGCAGTTCTTC CASSFSTGQGIGDEQFF
TRBJ2-2 - TRBV6-5 - TGTGCCAGCAAGACAGGGAACACCGGGGAGCTGTTTTTT CASKTGNTGELFF
TRBJ1-2 few TRBV24-1 - TGTGCCACCAGTGATTCAAGACAGCCATCTAACTATGGCTACACCTTC CATSDSRQPSNYGYTF
TRBJ1-6 - TRBV13 TRBD1 TGTGCCAGCAGCTCCGCGGGACAGTTGCACACCCTCCACTTT CASSSAGQLHTLHF
TRBJ2-1 - TRBV5-4 TRBD2 TGTGCCAGCAGCTTGGGGCGGGGGGTCATCAATGAGCAGTTCTTC CASSLGRGVINEQFF
TRBJ1-2 - TRBV24-1 TRBD1 TGTGCCACCCAGACAGGGGATGGCTACACCTTC CATQTGDGYTF
TRBJ2-3 few TRBV6-5 TRBD2 TGTGCCAGCAGTTGGCGGGGGGGAGGCACAGATACGCAGTATTTT CASSWRGGGTDTQYF
TRBJ2-7 - TRBV3-1/TRBV3-2 - TGTGCCAGCAGCCCTCGACGGGGGGCCGAGCAGTACTTC CASSPRRGAEQYF
TRBJ1-2 - TRBV6-6 TRBD1 TGTGCCAGCAGCTCAGGGGGCGGCCACTATGGCTACACCTTC CASSSGGGHYGYTF
TRBJ2-3 - TRBV4-2 TRBD2 TGTGCCAGCAGCCATGGGACTAGCGGGGGGGATACGCAGTATTTT CASSHGTSGGDTQYF
TRBJ1-3 - TRBV9 - TGTGCCAGCAGCCCTCACCCGGGGGGGGAATTCTCTGGAAACACCATATATTTT CASSPHPGGEFSGNTIYF
TRBJ1-5 - TRBV5-1 - TGCGCCAGCAGCTTGGATCTGGGCAGGGGAGTAAGGCAGCCCCAGCATTTT CASSLDLGRGVRQPQHF
TRBJ1-1 - TRBV5-1 - TGCGCCAGCAGCTTGAACAGTCTGAACACTGAAGCTTTCTTT CASSLNSLNTEAFF
TRBJ1-4 - TRBV9 - TGTGCCAGCAGCTCCCAGGGACTGCCGAATGAAAAACTGTTTTTT CASSSQGLPNEKLFF
TRBJ2-7 - TRBV6-5 TRBD2 TGTGCCAGCAGTTCCAGCGGGGGGAAAAGTTACGAGCAGTACTTC CASSSSGGKSYEQYF
TRBJ1-2 - TRBV2 - TGTGCCAGCAGTCTGACTACTGGCTACACCTTC CASSLTTGYTF
TRBJ1-2 - TRBV30 TRBD1 TGTGCCTTCCCCGAGACAGGGACCTATGGCTACACCTTC CAFPETGTYGYTF
TRBJ1-2 - TRBV19 - TGTGCCAGTACCTCCCGCCAGGGGCGCGACTATGGCTACACCTTC CASTSRQGRDYGYTF
TRBJ1-2 once TRBV7-2 - TGTGCCAGCAGCTTAGACTTGAGATCCTATGGCTACACCTTC CASSLDLRSYGYTF
TRBJ2-5 - TRBV27 - TGTGCCAGCAGTTTAGGCCAGCAAGAGACCCAGTACTTC CASSLGQQETQYF
TRBJ2-4 - TRBV7-2 TRBD1 TGTGCCAGCAGCCCTTCACAGGGGGACATTCAGTACTTC CASSPSQGDIQYF
TRBJ1-1 - TRBV5-1 - TGCGCCAGCAGCCGTGGGCCCGGGGAGGGCACTGAAGCTTTCTTT CASSRGPGEGTEAFF
TRBJ1-3 - TRBV30 - TGTGCCTGGAGTGTACGGCGGATTGGCTCTGGAAACACCATATATTTT CAWSVRRIGSGNTIYF
TRBJ1-2 - TRBV15 TRBD1 TGTGCCACCAGCAGAGGGGGGACAGGTCTAGGCTATGGCTACACCTTC CATSRGGTGLGYGYTF
TRBJ2-7 - TRBV5-6 TRBD2 TGTGCCAGCAGCTTGCTCGGGGGGGGAGCCTACGAGCAGTACTTC CASSLLGGGAYEQYF
TRBJ1-6 - TRBV21-1 - TGTGCCAGCGGAGGACAGGGGGCTTTGTATAATTCACCCCTCCACTTT CASGGQGALYNSPLHF
TRBJ2-6 - TRBV28 TRBD1 TGTGCCAGCAGTTTATCACAGGGGGCGCATGGGGCCAACGTCCTGACTTTC CASSLSQGAHGANVLTF
TRBJ2-5 - TRBV24-1 - TGTGCCACCCAGAAGCAAGAGACCCAGTACTTC CATQKQETQYF
TRBJ2-1 - TRBV4-2 TRBD2 TGTGCCAGCAGCCAGGGTAGCGGGGGGCCGAGCTACAATGAGCAGTTCTTC CASSQGSGGPSYNEQFF
TRBJ1-2 - TRBV27 TRBD1 TGTGCCAGCAGTTTATCCGGACAGGGGGACTACACCTTC CASSLSGQGDYTF
TRBJ2-5 - TRBV28 TRBD1 TGTGCCAGCAGTTTATCCCTGGGACAGGGTCAAGAGACCCAGTACTTC CASSLSLGQGQETQYF
TRBJ2-5 - TRBV9 - TGTGCCAGCAGCGTAGAACTAGCCGAAGAGACCCAGTACTTC CASSVELAEETQYF
TRBJ1-4 - TRBV2 - TGTGCCAGCAGTGTGGGCAGAACATCAACTAATGAAAAACTGTTTTTT CASSVGRTSTNEKLFF
TRBJ2-1 - TRBV5-1 TRBD2 TGCGCCAGCAGCTTGAGCGGGGGGGCCAATGAGCAGTTCTTC CASSLSGGANEQFF
TRBJ1-1 - TRBV30 - TGTGCCTGGAGGGAGGCGGGGTTCGGGGCTTTCTTT CAWREAGFGAFF
TRBJ1-6 once TRBV2 - TGTGCCAGCAGTGATTCTCCGGGAAGGGCTCTACCCCTCCACTTT CASSDSPGRALPLHF
TRBJ1-2 - TRBV29-1 - TGCAGCGTTGGACAGTCTGCCAACTATGGCTACACCTTC CSVGQSANYGYTF
TRBJ1-2 - TRBV5-1 - TGCGCCAGCAGCTTGGGTGAGCATGGCTACACCTTC CASSLGEHGYTF
TRBJ1-2 - TRBV15 - TGTGCCACCAGCCGTAGTGGGGGGTTTAACTATGGCTACACCTTC CATSRSGGFNYGYTF
TRBJ2-2 - TRBV6-4 - TGTGCCAGCGGGCAGGGAGGAGAGGCCGGGGAGCTGTTTTTT CASGQGGEAGELFF
TRBJ2-5 - TRBV6-1 TRBD1 TGTGCCAGCAGTGAAATAGGGGGGGGACAGGGGAGACGCGAGACCCAGTACTTC CASSEIGGGQGRRETQYF
TRBJ1-3 - TRBV18 - TGTGCCAGCTCACCGACGGTACTAGGAAACACCATATATTTT CASSPTVLGNTIYF
TRBJ1-4 once TRBV6-5 TRBD1 TGTGCCAGCAGAATTCTAGGACAGGGCAGTGAAAAACTGTTTTTT CASRILGQGSEKLFF
TRBJ1-1 - TRBV5-1 - TGCGCCAGCAGCCCGGGTACAGGGTTTGACACTGAAGCTTTCTTT CASSPGTGFDTEAFF
TRBJ1-4 - TRBV29-1 TRBD1 TGCAGCGTTTTCCCAGGGGGTACTAATGAAAAACTGTTTTTT CSVFPGGTNEKLFF
TRBJ1-5 few TRBV18 - TGTGCCAGCTCCCCCGGAACGGGGGGTCAGCCCCAGCATTTT CASSPGTGGQPQHF
TRBJ2-7 once TRBV6-5 - TGTGCCAGCTCTGAATCCCGGGACGAGCAGTACTTC CASSESRDEQYF
TRBJ2-2 - TRBV30 - TGTGCCTGGAGTGACCTAGCGCTGAACACCGGGGAGCTGTTTTTT CAWSDLALNTGELFF
TRBJ2-1 - TRBV9 - TGTGCCAGCAGCGCCGGGACTCAGCAGTTCTTC CASSAGTQQFF
TRBJ2-3 - TRBV10-1 TRBD2 TGCGCCAGCAGTGATTCTAGCGGGGGGCTAGATACGCAGTATTTT CASSDSSGGLDTQYF